This T cell receptor beta chain was identified during a study of early T cells in non-severe SARS-CoV-2 infection. Study summary: Chains were not paired, and sequencing was done on bulk RNA from unsorted whole blood.

CDR3 length equals 16 residues. Trimming stripped 1 base from V and 0 bases from J, with 9 bases between. CDR1 and CDR2 from the germline V gene are SGHAT and FQNNGV. This clonotype was counted between two and nine times. Its antigen is not known. Attachment of unique molecular identifiers was made to individual cDNA molecules. TCRdb re-called the 5' RACE reads through MiXCR, storing one row per CDR3 protein. The sample lists almost 85,000 distinct CDR3 sequences, about 12% seen once, with under 3% in the top ten. Study observations and caveats: Matching with VDJdb favored anti-spike CD8 responses (missing private and CD4 specificities).

This clonotype originated in an adult who was a healthcare worker with PCR-confirmed SARS-CoV-2 infection or an uninfected control (not recorded which). The sample taken for sequencing was whole blood. The genes are TRBV11-2 and TRBJ2-2; D is undetermined. The CDR3 coding sequence is TGTGCCAGCAGCTTAGTTGGCAAACCGAACACCGGGGAGCTGTTTTTT. This translates into CASSLVGKPNTGELFF.